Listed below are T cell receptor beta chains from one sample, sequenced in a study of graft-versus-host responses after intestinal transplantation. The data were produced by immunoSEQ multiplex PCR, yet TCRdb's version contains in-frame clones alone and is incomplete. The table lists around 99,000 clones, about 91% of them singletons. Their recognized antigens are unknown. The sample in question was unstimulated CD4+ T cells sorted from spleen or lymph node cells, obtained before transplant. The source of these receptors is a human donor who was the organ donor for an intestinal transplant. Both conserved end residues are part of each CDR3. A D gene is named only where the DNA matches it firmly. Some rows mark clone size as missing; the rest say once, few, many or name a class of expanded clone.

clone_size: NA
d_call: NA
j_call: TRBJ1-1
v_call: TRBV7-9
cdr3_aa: CASSLVGNTEAFF
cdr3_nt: TGTGCCAGCAGCTTAGTAGGAAACACTGAAGCTTTCTTT

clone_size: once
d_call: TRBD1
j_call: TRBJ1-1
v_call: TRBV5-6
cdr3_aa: CASSTRWTGATEAFF
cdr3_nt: TGTGCCAGCAGCACCCGATGGACAGGGGCCACTGAAGCTTTCTTT

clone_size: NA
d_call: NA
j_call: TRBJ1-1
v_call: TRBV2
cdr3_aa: CASSDRRADSFTEAFF
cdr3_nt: TGTGCCAGCAGTGACCGCAGGGCGGATAGCTTCACTGAAGCTTTCTTT

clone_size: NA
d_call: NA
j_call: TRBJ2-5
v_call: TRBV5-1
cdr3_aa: CASSLLGPQETQYF
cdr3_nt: TGCGCCAGCAGCTTGTTGGGGCCACAAGAGACCCAGTACTTC

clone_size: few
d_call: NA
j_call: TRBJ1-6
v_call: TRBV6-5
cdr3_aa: CASSYSGGAHNSPLHF
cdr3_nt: TGTGCCAGCAGTTACTCGGGGGGGGCGCATAATTCACCCCTCCACTTT

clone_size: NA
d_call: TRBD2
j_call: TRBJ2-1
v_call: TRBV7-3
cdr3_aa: CASSQSGGPLRGEQFF
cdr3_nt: TGTGCCAGCAGCCAAAGCGGGGGCCCTCTTCGAGGCGAGCAGTTCTTC

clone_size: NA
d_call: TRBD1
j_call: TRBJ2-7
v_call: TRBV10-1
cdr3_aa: CASSAGGYEQYF
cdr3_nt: TGCGCCAGCAGTGCAGGGGGCTACGAGCAGTACTTC

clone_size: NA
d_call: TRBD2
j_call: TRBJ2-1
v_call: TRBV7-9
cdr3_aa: CASSLWASGSYNEQFF
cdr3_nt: TGTGCCAGCAGCTTATGGGCTAGCGGCTCCTACAATGAGCAGTTCTTC

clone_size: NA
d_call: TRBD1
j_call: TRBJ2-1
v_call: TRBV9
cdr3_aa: CASSVGQGNNEQFF
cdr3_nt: TGTGCCAGCAGCGTAGGACAGGGGAACAATGAGCAGTTCTTC

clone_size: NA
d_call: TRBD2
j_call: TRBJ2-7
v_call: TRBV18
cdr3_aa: CASSPLAGRLYEQYF
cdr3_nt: TGTGCCAGCTCACCATTAGCGGGGCGACTCTACGAGCAGTACTTC

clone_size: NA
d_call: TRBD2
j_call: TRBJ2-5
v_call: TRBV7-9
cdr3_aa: CASSREGGRYF
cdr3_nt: TGTGCCAGCAGCAGGGAGGGCGGGAGGTACTTC

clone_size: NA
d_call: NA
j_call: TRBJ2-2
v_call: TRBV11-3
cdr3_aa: CASSRALGANTGELFF
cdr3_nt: TGTGCCAGCAGCCGCGCCCTAGGGGCGAACACCGGGGAGCTGTTTTTT

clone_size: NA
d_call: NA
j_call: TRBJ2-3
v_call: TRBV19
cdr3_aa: CASSIGGQSADTQYF
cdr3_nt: TGTGCCAGTAGTATCGGGGGACAAAGCGCAGATACGCAGTATTTT

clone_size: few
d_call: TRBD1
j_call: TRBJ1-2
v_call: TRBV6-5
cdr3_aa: CASRHPGQGYYGYTF
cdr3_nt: TGTGCCAGCAGGCACCCGGGACAGGGCTATTATGGCTACACCTTC

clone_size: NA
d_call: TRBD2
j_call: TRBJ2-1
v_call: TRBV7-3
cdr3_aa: CASSLLSSGSNEQFF
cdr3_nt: TGTGCCAGCAGCTTACTGTCTAGCGGGAGCAATGAGCAGTTCTTC

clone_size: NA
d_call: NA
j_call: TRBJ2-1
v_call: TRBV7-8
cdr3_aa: CASSSIFNEQFF
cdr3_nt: TGTGCCAGCAGCTCGATTTTCAATGAGCAGTTCTTC

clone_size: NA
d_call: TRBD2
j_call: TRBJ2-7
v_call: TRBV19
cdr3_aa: CASKIAGTRDEQYF
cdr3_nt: TGTGCCAGTAAGATAGCGGGAACGAGGGACGAGCAGTACTTC

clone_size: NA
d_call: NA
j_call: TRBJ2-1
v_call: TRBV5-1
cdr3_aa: CASSLAYSEQFF
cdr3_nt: TGCGCCAGCAGCTTGGCGTACAGTGAGCAGTTCTTC

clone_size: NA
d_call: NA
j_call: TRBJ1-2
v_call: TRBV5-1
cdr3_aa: CASSLGTNYGYTF
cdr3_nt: TGCGCCAGCAGCTTGGGTACAAACTATGGCTACACCTTC

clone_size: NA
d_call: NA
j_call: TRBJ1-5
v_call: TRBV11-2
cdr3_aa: CASNKRPGSNQPQHF
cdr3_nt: TGTGCCAGCAACAAGAGACCAGGGAGCAATCAGCCCCAGCATTTT

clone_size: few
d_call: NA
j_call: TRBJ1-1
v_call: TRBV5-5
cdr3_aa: CASSAHTGSINTEAFF
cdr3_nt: TGTGCCAGCAGCGCACATACCGGGTCAATCAACACTGAAGCTTTCTTT

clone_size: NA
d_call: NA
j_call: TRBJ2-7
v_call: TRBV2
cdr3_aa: CASAGTGTYEQYF
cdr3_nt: TGTGCCAGCGCCGGGACCGGAACCTACGAGCAGTACTTC

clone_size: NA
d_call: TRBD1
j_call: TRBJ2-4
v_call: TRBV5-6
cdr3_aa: CASSSLDRPNIQYF
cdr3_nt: TGTGCCAGCAGCTCCTTGGACAGGCCCAACATTCAGTACTTC

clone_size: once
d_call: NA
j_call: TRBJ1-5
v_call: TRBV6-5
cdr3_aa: CASSHLSNQPQHF
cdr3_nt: TGTGCCAGCAGCCACTTAAGCAATCAGCCCCAGCATTTT

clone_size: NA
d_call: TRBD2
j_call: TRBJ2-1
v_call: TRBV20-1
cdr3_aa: CSPNSGGELFF
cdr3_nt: TGCAGTCCAAATAGCGGGGGGGAACTTTTCTTC

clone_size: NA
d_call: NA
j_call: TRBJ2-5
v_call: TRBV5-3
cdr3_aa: CARRYVVGGRQETQYF
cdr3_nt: TGTGCCAGAAGGTACGTGGTTGGGGGGCGGCAAGAGACCCAGTACTTC

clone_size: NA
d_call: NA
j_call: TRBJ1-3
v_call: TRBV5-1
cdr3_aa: CASSPYRGNTIYF
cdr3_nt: TGCGCCAGCAGCCCCTACCGTGGAAACACCATATATTTT

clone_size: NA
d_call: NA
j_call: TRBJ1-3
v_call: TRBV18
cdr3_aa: CASSPPRAPGNTIYF
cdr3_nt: TGTGCCAGCTCACCACCGCGGGCGCCGGGAAACACCATATATTTT

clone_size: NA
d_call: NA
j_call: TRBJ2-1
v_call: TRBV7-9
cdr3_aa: CASSLANARVNEQFF
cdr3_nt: TGTGCCAGCAGCTTAGCGAACGCAAGGGTCAATGAGCAGTTCTTC

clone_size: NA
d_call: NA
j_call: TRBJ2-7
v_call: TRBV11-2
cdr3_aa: CASSRDRGGYEQYF
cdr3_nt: TGTGCCAGCAGCAGGGACCGCGGCGGGTACGAGCAGTACTTC

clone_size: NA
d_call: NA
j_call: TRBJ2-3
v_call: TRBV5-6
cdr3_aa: CASSYNTDTQYF
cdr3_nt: TGTGCCAGCAGCTACAACACAGATACGCAGTATTTT

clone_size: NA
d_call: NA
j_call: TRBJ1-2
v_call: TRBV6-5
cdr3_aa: CASSQHYGGYTF
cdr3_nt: TGTGCCAGCAGTCAACATTACGGAGGCTACACCTTC

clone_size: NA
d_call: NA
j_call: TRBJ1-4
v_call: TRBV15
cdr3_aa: CATSRAALGPTYVGLFF
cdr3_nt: TGTGCCACCAGCAGAGCCGCCCTCGGCCCAACGTATGTGGGACTGTTTTTT

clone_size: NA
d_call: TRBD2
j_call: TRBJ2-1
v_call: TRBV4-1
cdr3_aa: CASSQVRLAGVRFTYNEQFF
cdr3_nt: TGCGCCAGCAGCCAAGTTCGGCTAGCGGGAGTGCGTTTCACCTACAATGAGCAGTTCTTC

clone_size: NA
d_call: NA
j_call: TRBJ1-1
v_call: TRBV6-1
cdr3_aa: CASARGTEAFF
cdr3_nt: TGTGCCAGCGCAAGAGGTACTGAAGCTTTCTTT

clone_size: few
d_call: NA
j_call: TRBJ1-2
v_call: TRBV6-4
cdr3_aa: CASSLQGNYGYTF
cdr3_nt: TGTGCCAGCAGCCTACAGGGAAACTATGGCTACACCTTC